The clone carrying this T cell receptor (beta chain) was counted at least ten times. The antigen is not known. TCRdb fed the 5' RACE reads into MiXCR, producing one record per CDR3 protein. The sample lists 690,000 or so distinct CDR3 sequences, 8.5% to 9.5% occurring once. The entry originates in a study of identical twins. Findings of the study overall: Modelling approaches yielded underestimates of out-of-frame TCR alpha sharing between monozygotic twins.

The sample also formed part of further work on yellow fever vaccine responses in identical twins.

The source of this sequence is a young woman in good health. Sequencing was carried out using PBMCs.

For the CDR3, the DNA is TGCAGCGTTGAAGGGGAAGGCGGGAGAGGAGAGACCCAGTACTTC. Protein sequence: CSVEGEGGRGETQYF. The chain joins TRBV29-1 to TRBJ2-5; the match to TRBD2 covers 7 bases. This CDR3 contains 15 residues. The J segment lost 4 bases and the V segment lost 1 base, leaving 9 bases of the junction unmatched. CDR1 SQVTM and CDR2 ANQGSEA come from the germline V gene.